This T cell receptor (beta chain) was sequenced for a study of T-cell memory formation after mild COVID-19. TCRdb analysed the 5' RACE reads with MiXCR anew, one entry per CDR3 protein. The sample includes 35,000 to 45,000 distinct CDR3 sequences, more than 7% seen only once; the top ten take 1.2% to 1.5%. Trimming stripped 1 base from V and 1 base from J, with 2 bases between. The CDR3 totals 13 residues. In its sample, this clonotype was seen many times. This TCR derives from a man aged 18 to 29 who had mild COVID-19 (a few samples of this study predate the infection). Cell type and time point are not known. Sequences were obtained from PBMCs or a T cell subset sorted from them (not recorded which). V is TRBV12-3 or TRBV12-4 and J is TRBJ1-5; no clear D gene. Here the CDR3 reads CASSLDSNQPQHF. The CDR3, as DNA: TGTGCCAGCAGTTTAGACAGCAATCAGCCCCAGCATTTT.